This T cell receptor (beta chain) was observed in a study of cytomegalovirus exposure and HLA in healthy donors. Points from the study as a whole: For presence/absence analyses, sequencing depth was assumed to be roughly uniform across donors. Per a prior analysis, the majority of TCR beta V segments were productive roughly 87% or roughly 30% of the time. Testing in vitro showed a few CMV-associated chains specific for CMV antigens. The later analysis indicated that the majority of CMV-associated TCR beta chains appeared HLA-restricted.

This clone was picked up a small number of times. What it binds is not known. Germline assignment: CDR1 MNHEY and CDR2 SVGAGI. CDR3 length: 14 residues. V was shortened by 5 bases and J by 4 bases, with 13 bases between the two germline ends. The study ran its PCR with 60 Vbeta and 13 Jbeta primers. Sequencing used immunoSEQ multiplex PCR; TCRdb keeps in-frame clones, though not all of them. This sample has around 130,000 clones; around 78% occur once, and the top ten carry less than 2%. The TCR was taken from a woman aged 40 to 55 in good health and CMV-seronegative. The chain carries TRBV6-5 and TRBJ2-3; D perhaps matches TRBD1 (7 bases). Sequenced sample: PBMCs. The DNA of the CDR3 is TGTGCCAGCAGTCGGCAGGGGGGTTCAGATACGCAGTATTTT. This sequence encodes CASSRQGGSDTQYF.